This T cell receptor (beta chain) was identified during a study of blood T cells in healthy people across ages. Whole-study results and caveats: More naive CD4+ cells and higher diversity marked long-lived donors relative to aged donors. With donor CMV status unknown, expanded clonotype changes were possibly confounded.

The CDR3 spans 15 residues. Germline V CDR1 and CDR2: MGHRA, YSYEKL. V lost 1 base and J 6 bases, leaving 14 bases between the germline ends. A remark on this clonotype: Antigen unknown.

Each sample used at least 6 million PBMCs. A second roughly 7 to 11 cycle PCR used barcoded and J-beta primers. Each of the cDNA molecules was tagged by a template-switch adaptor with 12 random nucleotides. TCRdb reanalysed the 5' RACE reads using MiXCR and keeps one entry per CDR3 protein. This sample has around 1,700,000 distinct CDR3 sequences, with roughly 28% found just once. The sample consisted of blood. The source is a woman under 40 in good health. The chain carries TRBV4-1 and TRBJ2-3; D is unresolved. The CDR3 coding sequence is TGCGCCAGCAGCCAAGGAATGTCGGGCCGGGATACGCAGTATTTT. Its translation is CASSQGMSGRDTQYF.